A single sample gave rise to the 14 T cell receptor beta chains below, sequenced in a study of Ad26.COV2.S vaccination and SARS-CoV-2 variants. Treatment indicated: around 19 received Ad26.COV2.S at low or high dose, single or two shots; roughly five received placebo; per-sample allocation not given. Each sample was drawn 63 days after the first injection (of vaccine or placebo). The data were produced by immunoSEQ multiplex PCR, yet TCRdb's version contains in-frame clones alone and is incomplete. The data contain about 680,000 clones, roughly nine tenths of them seen just once; the ten biggest clones take up approximately 1.5%. The sample in question was peripheral blood, obtained in a trial of Ad26.COV2.S vaccine versus placebo. These receptors were taken from a person aged 18-65 years who received the Ad26.COV2.S COVID-19 vaccine or a placebo.

The J gene is TRBJ2-2, the V gene TRBV6-5; 7 bases match TRBD2. Trimming at V came to 8 bases and at J to 4 bases, leaving 10 bases not matched to a gene. The germline CDR1 and CDR2 sequences are MNHEY and SVGAGI. This CDR3 is built from 15 residues. The CDR3 protein is CASATGGSFTGELFF. The CDR3, as DNA: TGTGCCAGCGCTACTGGCGGGAGTTTCACCGGGGAGCTGTTTTTT.

V and J are TRBV7-2 and TRBJ1-4; D remains unclear. V dropped 5 bases and J dropped 3 bases, with 7 bases sitting between them. The length of the CDR3 is 13 residues. Germline assignment: CDR1 SGHTA and CDR2 FQGNSA. The CDR3 reads CASSPGPNEKLFF. DNA of the CDR3: TGTGCCAGCAGCCCCGGTCCTAATGAAAAACTGTTTTTT. The complete variable domain, with remaining parts taken from reference TRBV7-2 and TRBJ1-4, reads GAGVSQSPSNKVTEKGKDVELRCDPISGHTALYWYRQSLGQGLEFLIYFQGNSAPDKSGLPSDRFSAERTGGSVSTLTIQRTQQEDSAVYLCASSPGPNEKLFFGSGTQLSVL.

The V call is TRBV6-5, the J call TRBJ1-2, with 8 bases fitting TRBD1. Trimming at V came to 6 bases and at J to 4 bases, leaving 10 bases not matched to a gene. This CDR3 has 15 residues. Germline CDR1 MNHEY, CDR2 SVGAGI. The DNA for the CDR3 is TGTGCCAGCAGACTGACAGGGGCGACCTCCTATGGCTACACCTTC. It yields the protein CASRLTGATSYGYTF.

This rearrangement joins TRBV7-2 to TRBJ2-1; D is unresolved. Trimming left V 6 bases short and J 5 bases short, with 11 bases between. Germline CDR1 is SGHTA and CDR2 is FQGNSA. There are 13 residues in the CDR3. CDR3 sequence reads: CASSLGIDNEQFF. The CDR3 DNA follows: TGTGCCAGCAGTTTGGGCATAGACAATGAGCAGTTCTTC.

The rearrangement links TRBV5-1 to TRBJ1-3; D gene ambiguous. From germline, CDR1 is SGHRS and CDR2 YFSETQ. The CDR3 sequence is 15 residues long. Trimming removed 5 bases from V and 0 bases from J, with 12 bases in between. CDR3 nucleotides: TGCGCCAGCAGTTCAACTGTAGGCTCTGGAAACACCATATATTTT. This sequence encodes CASSSTVGSGNTIYF.

This chain connects TRBV7-9 to TRBJ1-2; 10 bases line up with TRBD1. Per germline, CDR1 SEHNR and CDR2 FQNEAQ (reference sequence). V lost 7 bases to trimming and J lost 4 bases; unmatched junction nucleotides: 9. This CDR3 has 15 amino acids. The CDR3 reads CASTFRGQGFYGYTF. The DNA of the CDR3 is TGTGCCAGCACCTTTCGGGGACAGGGGTTCTATGGCTACACCTTC.

The V gene is TRBV7-2, the J gene TRBJ1-1, with D hard to call. The CDR3 loop spans 17 amino acids. In germline, CDR1 is SGHTA, CDR2 FQGNSA. The ends were cut back, 5 bases at V and 8 bases at J, with 27 bases in the middle. For the CDR3, the DNA is TGTGCCAGCAGCCTAGAGCCTCTTACACGAGGAGGGAGGGAAGCTTTCTTT. Amino acids: CASSLEPLTRGGREAFF.

The chain is built from TRBV29-1 and TRBJ2-7; 7 positions agree with TRBD2. There are 15 residues in the CDR3. Germline V gene lookup returns CDR1 SQVTM and CDR2 ANQGSEA. V dropped 0 bases and J dropped 1; count of bases not matched to a gene: 6. The CDR3 region is CSVEDPGTTSYEQYF. CDR3 nucleotide sequence: TGCAGCGTTGAAGATCCAGGGACTACTTCCTACGAGCAGTACTTC.

This chain links TRBV27 with TRBJ2-7; 8 nucleotides align to TRBD1. V lost 4 bases and J lost 8; bases outside the gene matches: 7. CDR3 length: 13 amino acids. Germline V gene lookup returns CDR1 MNHEY and CDR2 SMNVEV (reference sequence). In nucleotides, the CDR3 is TGTGCCAGCAGTTCGGACAGGGAAAGAAAGCAGTACTTC. Its protein product is CASSSDRERKQYF.

The V gene is TRBV6-2 or TRBV6-3, the J gene TRBJ1-1; D is uncertain. Deletions cut 6 bases from V and 4 bases from J, with 12 bases between. This CDR3 is 13 amino acids long. From germline, CDR1 is MNHEY and CDR2 SVGEGT. The CDR3 DNA reads TGTGCCAGCAGCCTCGGTTTTCGCACTGAAGCTTTCTTT. Amino acid sequence: CASSLGFRTEAFF.

This sequence joins TRBV4-2 and TRBJ1-6; 7 bases agree with TRBD1. Germline-derived CDR1 and CDR2 are LGHNA and YNFKEQ. Trimming took 4 bases from V and 3 from J; bases not matched to a gene: 6. The CDR3 length is 16 residues. Here the CDR3 reads CASSLGTEGYNSPLHF. The DNA for the CDR3 is TGTGCCAGCAGCCTGGGGACAGAGGGCTATAATTCACCCCTCCACTTT.

The rearrangement joins TRBV5-1 to TRBJ1-4; D is uncertain. Trimming took off 0 bases at V and 0 bases at J, with 3 bases between the two ends. Germline V lookup: CDR1 SGHRS, CDR2 YFSETQ. The CDR3 consists of 14 residues. The CDR3 sequence: CASSLGTTNEKLFF. CDR3 sequence (DNA): TGCGCCAGCAGCTTGGGGACAACTAATGAAAAACTGTTTTTT.

This chain links TRBV30 with TRBJ1-4; the D gene is possibly TRBD1 (6 bases). The V end lost 8 bases, the J end lost 6 bases, and 16 bases lay between the germline ends. The CDR3 consists of 13 residues. CDR1 and CDR2 from the germline V gene are GTSNPN and SVGIG (reference sequence). The CDR3 protein is CAGRGTGHEKLFF. The CDR3 region has the DNA TGTGCCGGACGGGGAACAGGGCATGAAAAACTGTTTTTT.

V and J are TRBV9 and TRBJ2-2; 8 nucleotides match TRBD1. CDR1 and CDR2 from the germline V gene are SGDLS and YYNGEE. This CDR3 spans 16 amino acids. V lost 3 bases to trimming and J lost 6 bases; unmatched junction nucleotides: 10. The CDR3 here is CASSAPQGVSPGELFF. In nucleotides, the CDR3 is TGTGCCAGCAGCGCCCCACAGGGGGTAAGCCCCGGGGAGCTGTTTTTT.